This T cell receptor (beta chain) was retrieved from a study of T cells in Graves' hyperthyroidism and ophthalmopathy. General study results and limits: Ophthalmopathy and stable hyperthyroidism were told apart by a 13 V-J model.

The germline V gene has CDR1 SGHTA and CDR2 FQGNSA. The CDR3 extends over 14 amino acids. Trimming removed 2 bases from V and 7 bases from J, with 12 bases in between. Not enrolled were patients with uncontrolled infection, other autoimmune disease, pregnancy or lactation. There were TCR beta CDR3 regions amplified from RNA transcripts. During a first-round RT-PCR of the TCR CDR3, the HTBI primer set was used. TCRdb reanalysed the multiplex PCR reads using MiXCR and keeps one entry per CDR3 protein. The repertoire consists of fewer than 550,000 distinct CDR3 sequences, with around a sixth occurring once and the leading ten covering about 7.7%. This clonotype was counted at least ten times. Its antigen is still unknown.

The specimen was blood. The TCR was taken from a woman aged 18-29 years with Graves' hyperthyroidism. This chain joins TRBV7-2 and TRBJ1-5, with D possibly being TRBD1 (6 bases). The chain's CDR3 is CASSLNQGTQPQHF. The CDR3 bases are TGTGCCAGCAGCTTAAACCAGGGGACGCAGCCCCAGCATTTT.